The clone carrying this TCR beta chain was seen once. Its antigen remains unknown. The data stem from a study of radiation and T cells in renal cell carcinoma. Background on the study: Nephrectomy followed 15 Gy stereotactic body radiation by 4 weeks. Study observations and caveats: No pretreatment tumor biopsies were available for baseline clonotypes.

This CDR3 comprises 13 residues. The germline gives CDR1 SGDLS, CDR2 YYNGEE. Trimming took 0 bases from V and 7 from J, leaving 10 bases between them. Method: immunoSEQ multiplex PCR; TCRdb's copy keeps in-frame clones and lacks some. The data hold tens of thousands of clones, with approximately 86% observed a single time. Specified time point: blood 2 weeks post-SBRT. Documented treatment: 15 Gy SBRT to primary tumor, nephrectomy 4 weeks later. After SBRT, blood was collected at 2 and 4 weeks, plus baseline. Clear cell pathology was present in this patient's renal cell carcinoma. The input for sequencing was blood, taken from a patient whose treatment included radiotherapy and nephrectomy. The TCR was taken from a woman aged 45-65 years with renal cell carcinoma. V and J are TRBV9 and TRBJ2-5; D may correspond to TRBD1 or TRBD2 (5 bases each). CDR3 protein: CASSVEGTGTQYF. The CDR3 nucleotides are TGTGCCAGCAGCGTAGAGGGGACGGGGACCCAGTACTTC.